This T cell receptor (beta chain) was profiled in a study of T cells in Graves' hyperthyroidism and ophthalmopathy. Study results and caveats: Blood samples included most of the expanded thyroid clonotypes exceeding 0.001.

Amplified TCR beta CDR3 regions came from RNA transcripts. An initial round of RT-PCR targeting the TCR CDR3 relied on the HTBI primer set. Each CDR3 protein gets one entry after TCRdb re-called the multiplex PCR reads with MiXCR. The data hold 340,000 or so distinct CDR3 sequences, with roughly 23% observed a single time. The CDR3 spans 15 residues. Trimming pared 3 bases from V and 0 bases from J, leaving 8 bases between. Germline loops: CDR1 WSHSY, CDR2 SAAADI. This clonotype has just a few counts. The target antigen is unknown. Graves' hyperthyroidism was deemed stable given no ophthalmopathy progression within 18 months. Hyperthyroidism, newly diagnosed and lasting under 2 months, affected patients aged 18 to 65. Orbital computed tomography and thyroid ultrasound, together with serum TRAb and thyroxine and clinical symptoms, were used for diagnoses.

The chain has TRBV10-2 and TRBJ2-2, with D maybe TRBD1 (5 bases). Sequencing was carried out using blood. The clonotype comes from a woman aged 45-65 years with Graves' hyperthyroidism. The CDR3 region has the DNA TGCGCCAGCAGTGAAACGACAGCGAACACCGGGGAGCTGTTTTTT. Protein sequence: CASSETTANTGELFF.